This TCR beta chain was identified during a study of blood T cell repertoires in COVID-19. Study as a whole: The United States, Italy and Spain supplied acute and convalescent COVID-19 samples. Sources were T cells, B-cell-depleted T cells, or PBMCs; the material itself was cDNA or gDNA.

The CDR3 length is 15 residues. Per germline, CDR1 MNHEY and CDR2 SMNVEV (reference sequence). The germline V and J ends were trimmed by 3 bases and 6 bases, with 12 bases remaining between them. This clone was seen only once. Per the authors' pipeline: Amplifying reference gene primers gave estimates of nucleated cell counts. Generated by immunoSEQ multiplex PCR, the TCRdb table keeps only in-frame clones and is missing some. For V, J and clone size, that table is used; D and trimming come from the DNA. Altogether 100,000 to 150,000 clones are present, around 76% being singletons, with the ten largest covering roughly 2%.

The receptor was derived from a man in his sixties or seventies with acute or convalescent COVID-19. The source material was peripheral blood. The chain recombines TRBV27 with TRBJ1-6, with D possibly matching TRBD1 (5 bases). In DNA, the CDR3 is TGTGCCAGCAGTTTTGGCCAGGGTTTTAATTCACCCCTCCACTTT. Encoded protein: CASSFGQGFNSPLHF.